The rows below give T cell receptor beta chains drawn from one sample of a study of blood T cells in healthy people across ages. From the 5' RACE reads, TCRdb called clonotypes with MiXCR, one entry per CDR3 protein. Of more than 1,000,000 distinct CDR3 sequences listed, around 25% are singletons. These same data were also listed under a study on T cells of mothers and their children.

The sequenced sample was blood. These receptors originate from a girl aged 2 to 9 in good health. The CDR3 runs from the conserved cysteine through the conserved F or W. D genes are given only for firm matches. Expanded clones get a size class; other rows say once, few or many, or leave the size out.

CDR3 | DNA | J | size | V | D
CASSLRDRINNEQFF | TGTGCCAGCAGCCTAAGGGACAGAATAAACAATGAGCAGTTCTTC | TRBJ2-1 | - | TRBV28 | TRBD1
CASGLDGQSYEQYF | TGTGCTAGTGGTTTGGACGGCCAATCCTACGAGCAGTACTTC | TRBJ2-7 | few | TRBV12-5 | -
CASSTEPLGTEAFF | TGTGCCAGCAGCACGGAGCCCCTAGGTACTGAAGCTTTCTTT | TRBJ1-1 | few | TRBV5-6 | -
CASSQQGRYEQYF | TGTGCCAGCAGCCAACAGGGCCGCTACGAGCAGTACTTC | TRBJ2-7 | few | TRBV12-3/TRBV12-4 | -
CSVEYPGTTNNEQFF | TGCAGCGTTGAATATCCAGGGACTACTAACAATGAGCAGTTCTTC | TRBJ2-1 | few | TRBV29-1 | TRBD2
CASSWDGLGTGELFF | TGTGCCAGCAGTTGGGACGGACTGGGGACCGGGGAGCTGTTTTTT | TRBJ2-2 | few | TRBV5-6 | -
CASSQGGAGETQYF | TGTGCCAGCAGCCAAGGGGGAGCTGGAGAGACCCAGTACTTC | TRBJ2-5 | - | TRBV4-2 | -
CSVGRLNVYTEAFF | TGCAGCGTTGGCAGGTTGAACGTGTACACTGAAGCTTTCTTT | TRBJ1-1 | - | TRBV29-1 | -
CASSQLMGQGVSDEQYF | TGCGCCAGCAGCCAACTAATGGGACAGGGGGTTTCAGACGAGCAGTACTTC | TRBJ2-7 | - | TRBV4-1 | TRBD1
CASSLGGFGNQPQHF | TGCGCCAGCAGCTTAGGCGGCTTCGGCAATCAGCCCCAGCATTTT | TRBJ1-5 | few | TRBV7-9 | -
CASTWTSGGPHVEQFF | TGTGCCAGCACTTGGACTAGCGGGGGCCCACATGTTGAGCAGTTCTTC | TRBJ2-1 | few | TRBV2 | TRBD2
CASSLPRDGVYGYTF | TGCGCCAGCAGCTTGCCCCGGGACGGAGTCTATGGCTACACCTTC | TRBJ1-2 | - | TRBV5-1 | -
CASSEEPGTGLYNEQFF | TGTGCCAGCAGTGAGGAGCCGGGGACAGGGTTATACAATGAGCAGTTCTTC | TRBJ2-1 | - | TRBV6-1 | TRBD1
CASSQSIWSGGYEQFF | TGCGCCAGCAGCCAAAGTATTTGGAGCGGGGGTTATGAGCAGTTCTTC | TRBJ2-1 | few | TRBV4-3 | TRBD2
CASSLAGTSDSSSYEQYF | TGTGCCAGCAGCTTAGCCGGGACTAGCGATTCAAGCTCCTACGAGCAGTACTTC | TRBJ2-7 | few | TRBV7-9 | TRBD2
CASFSQVGEAFF | TGTGCCAGCTTTTCACAGGTCGGTGAAGCTTTCTTT | TRBJ1-1 | few | TRBV18 | -
CASSSRIAKNIQYF | TGTGCCAGCAGCTCCCGAATAGCCAAAAACATTCAGTACTTC | TRBJ2-4 | - | TRBV13 | -
CASSDLLLASYNEQFF | TGTGCCAGCAGTGATCTTTTGCTAGCCTCCTACAATGAGCAGTTCTTC | TRBJ2-1 | once | TRBV2 | -
CASSPGAETQGNEKLFF | TGTGCCAGCAGCCCCGGGGCCGAAACTCAGGGGAATGAAAAACTGTTTTTT | TRBJ1-4 | - | TRBV7-2 | -
CASSSTSGSTPGLFF | TGTGCCAGCAGCTCGACTAGCGGGAGTACCCCGGGGCTGTTTTTT | TRBJ2-2 | few | TRBV11-2 | TRBD2
CASSSTGGKETQYF | TGTGCCAGCAGCTCGACAGGGGGCAAGGAGACCCAGTACTTC | TRBJ2-5 | - | TRBV7-9 | TRBD1
CASSPSKTGELFF | TGTGCTAGCAGCCCCTCCAAAACCGGGGAGCTGTTTTTT | TRBJ2-2 | - | TRBV7-7 | -
CASSLEMTYEQYF | TGCGCCAGCAGCCTGGAGATGACCTACGAGCAGTACTTC | TRBJ2-7 | once | TRBV4-1 | -
CASSFWQANYGYTF | TGTGCCAGCAGTTTTTGGCAGGCGAACTATGGCTACACCTTC | TRBJ1-2 | once | TRBV27 | -
CSVSLVPAVNNEQFF | TGCAGCGTTTCGTTGGTTCCAGCGGTAAACAATGAGCAGTTCTTC | TRBJ2-1 | - | TRBV29-1 | -
CASSLFQGWGANVLTF | TGTGCCAGCAGTTTGTTCCAGGGATGGGGGGCCAACGTCCTGACTTTC | TRBJ2-6 | - | TRBV28 | -
CASRAKAEQYF | TGTGCCAGCAGGGCGAAGGCCGAGCAGTACTTC | TRBJ2-7 | few | TRBV25-1 | -
CSVEAGEVSGANVLTF | TGCAGCGTTGAGGCAGGGGAAGTCTCTGGGGCCAACGTCCTGACTTTC | TRBJ2-6 | - | TRBV29-1 | -